A single sample is the source of the 26 T cell receptor beta chains below, sequenced in a study of blood T cells in healthy people across ages (dated by TCRdb to about 2015). Libraries were built with 5' RACE. Sequenced on an Illumina HiSeq 2500. A second PCR of about 6 to 11 cycles was performed with a sample-barcoded 5' primer and a J-beta primer mix. Through fastp at Q25 and MiXCR, TCRdb rebuilt clones from the public reads, retaining in-frame beta chains. A single entry per CDR3 protein holds the most common genes and DNA from its merged rows. In all, the sample holds about 1.4 million distinct CDR3 sequences, and roughly 59% of those were seen once. The top ten clones comprise over 5% of the sample. The sample was blood. The source is a man aged 18 to 29 in good health.

This clonotype has just a few counts. This rearrangement joins TRBV27 to TRBJ2-1; 10 bases match TRBD1. This CDR3 contains 14 residues. Germline-derived CDR1 and CDR2 are MNHEY and SMNVEV (reference sequence). The J segment lost 9 bases and the V segment lost 3 bases, leaving 5 bases of the junction unmatched. The CDR3 reads CASSFATGGPEQFF. The CDR3 coding sequence is TGTGCCAGCAGTTTCGCGACAGGGGGCCCTGAGCAGTTCTTC.

V gene TRBV6-1 combines with J gene TRBJ1-2; no definite D call. The CDR3 has 15 residues. Deletions cut 3 bases from V and 0 bases from J, with 11 bases between. The germline V gene has CDR1 MNHNS and CDR2 SASEGT. Written as DNA, the CDR3 is TGTGCCAGCAGTGAGGGCAGAACAGCTAACTATGGCTACACCTTC. This gives the protein CASSEGRTANYGYTF.

The chain employs TRBV6-1 and TRBJ2-1, with 9 bases aligning to TRBD2. The CDR3 has 14 residues. CDR1 is MNHNS, CDR2 SASEGT, per germline. V trimming: 10 bases; J trimming: 5 bases; junction bases outside the gene matches: 9. CDR3 sequence reads: CATNGLAPNNEQFF. In nucleotides, the CDR3 is TGTGCCACTAACGGACTAGCGCCCAACAATGAGCAGTTCTTC.

J is TRBJ1-1 and V is TRBV29-1; no clear D gene. The CDR3 loop spans 13 amino acids. The V end lost 3 bases, the J end lost 5 bases, and 13 bases lay between the germline ends. From germline, CDR1 is SQVTM and CDR2 ANQGSEA. The CDR3 sequence is CSVDPGDWTEAFF. In nucleotides, the CDR3 is TGCAGCGTTGATCCGGGCGATTGGACTGAAGCTTTCTTT.

This chain uses TRBV27 with TRBJ2-7, with a weak D call TRBD1 (6 bases). The assigned J gene may be wrong: the sequence end matches TRBJ2-5 better. The CDR3 spans 15 residues. CDR1 is MNHEY, CDR2 SMNVEV, per germline (reference sequence). CDR3 sequence reads: CASSWDWGLRGTQYF. The CDR3 nucleotides read TGTGCCAGCAGTTGGGATTGGGGGCTCCGTGGGACCCAGTACTTC.

The rearrangement links TRBV6-1 to TRBJ2-7; weak D call: TRBD1 (6 bases). Germline V gives CDR1 MNHNS, CDR2 SASEGT. The CDR3 covers 13 residues. V shed 5 bases and J shed 3 bases, with 11 bases lying between them. The CDR3 loop reads CASSNRDLYEQYF. DNA of the CDR3: TGTGCCAGCAGTAACAGGGATCTCTACGAGCAGTACTTC.

This clonotype came up a few times. The chain recombines TRBV12-3 or TRBV12-4 with TRBJ2-5; 7 bases are a match to TRBD2. The V segment lost 3 bases and the J segment 2 bases; nucleotides outside the gene matches: 6. The CDR3 runs 15 residues. CDR3 nucleotides: TGTGCCAGCAGTTTTGCGGGAGCCTATCAAGAGACCCAGTACTTC. Its protein is CASSFAGAYQETQYF.

The rearrangement links TRBV20-1 to TRBJ2-1; possible D gene TRBD1, 6 bases. The CDR3 runs 14 residues. From germline, CDR1 is DFQATT and CDR2 SNEGSKA (reference sequence). V shed 6 bases and J shed 10 bases, with 22 bases lying between them. The CDR3 sequence: CSAPGQSTSYEQFF. In DNA form, the CDR3 reads TGCAGTGCCCCGGGACAATCGACCTCCTACGAGCAGTTCTTC.

This clonotype is a singleton in its sample. The chain combines TRBV7-9 with TRBJ1-5; no clear D. V gave up 4 bases and J gave up 2 bases, with 9 bases separating them. This CDR3 spans 14 amino acids. The germline gives CDR1 SEHNR, CDR2 FQNEAQ (reference sequence). The CDR3 spells CASSWAPGNQPQHF. CDR3 DNA sequence: TGTGCCAGCAGCTGGGCCCCCGGCAATCAGCCCCAGCATTTT.

This clonotype was counted between two and nine times. This CDR3 reads CASSPHGTGGTGANVLTF. The CDR3 DNA reads as TGTGCCAGCAGCCCTCACGGGACAGGGGGGACTGGGGCCAACGTCCTGACTTTC. The chain has TRBV3-1 and TRBJ2-6; 11 bases match TRBD1. The trim removed 4 bases at V and 2 bases at J, leaving 7 bases unmatched. Germline CDR1 LGHDT, CDR2 YNNKEL (reference sequence). This CDR3 is 18 amino acids long.

The chain couples TRBV5-1 to TRBJ2-4; TRBD2 matches at 9 bases. The DNA end favors TRBJ2-7, so the J call may be wrong. CDR1 and CDR2 from the germline V gene are SGHRS and YFSETQ. CDR3 length equals 14 residues. The CDR3 loop is CASKMTSGAYEQYF. CDR3 nucleotide sequence: TGCGCCAGCAAAATGACTAGCGGTGCCTACGAGCAGTACTTC.

The chain combines TRBV4-2 with TRBJ2-1; TRBD1 matches 10 bases. In germline, CDR1 is LGHNA, CDR2 YNFKEQ. V shed 5 bases and J 0 bases; nucleotides not matched to a gene: 10. The CDR3 consists of 18 residues. Here the CDR3 DNA reads TGTGCCAGCAGCAAAGGGACAGGGGCCTTAAGCTCCTACAATGAGCAGTTCTTC. This codes for CASSKGTGALSSYNEQFF.

The gene calls are TRBV27 and TRBJ2-1; 7 nucleotides agree with TRBD1. The CDR3 has 12 residues. CDR1 MNHEY and CDR2 SMNVEV come from the germline V gene (reference sequence). The V segment lost 5 bases and the J segment 10 bases; nucleotides outside the gene matches: 5. The CDR3 region has the DNA TGTGCCAGCAGTGCCACAGGGGACGAGCAGTTCTTC. This gives the protein CASSATGDEQFF.

V and J are TRBV10-1 and TRBJ1-2; D perhaps matches TRBD1 (5 bases). Germline loops: CDR1 WNHNN, CDR2 SYGVQD (reference sequence). Trimming took 4 bases from V and 4 from J, leaving 10 bases between them. The CDR3 extends over 13 amino acids. This chain's CDR3 is CASSGGDSYGYTF. DNA of the CDR3: TGCGCCAGCAGTGGGGGAGACAGCTATGGCTACACCTTC.

This clonotype was detected a few times. This rearrangement joins TRBV3-1 to TRBJ2-7; a possible D gene is TRBD1 (5 bases). The ends were cut back, 2 bases at V and 7 bases at J, with 12 bases in the middle. The CDR3 sequence is 13 residues long. Germline V gene data show CDR1 as LGHDT and CDR2 as YNNKEL (reference sequence). The CDR3 loop reads CASSQNQGGEQYF. The CDR3 DNA reads as TGTGCCAGCAGCCAAAATCAGGGTGGAGAGCAGTACTTC.

The chain combines TRBV6-6 with TRBJ1-1; D call uncertain. Germline V lookup: CDR1 MNHNY, CDR2 SVGAGI (reference sequence). The CDR3 length is 12 residues. V lost 7 bases and J 2 bases, leaving 8 bases between the germline ends. CDR3 loop: CASNSFNTEAFF. The CDR3 coding sequence is TGTGCCAGCAACTCATTCAACACTGAAGCTTTCTTT.

J is TRBJ2-1 and V is TRBV29-1; 7 bases map to TRBD1. V shed 4 bases and J 7 bases; nucleotides not matched to a gene: 19. In germline, CDR1 is SQVTM, CDR2 ANQGSEA. The CDR3 is 17 amino acids. This chain's CDR3 is CSVAGWSFGTVGNEQFF. The CDR3 bases are TGCAGCGTTGCTGGATGGTCGTTTGGGACAGTGGGGAATGAGCAGTTCTTC.

The chain is built from TRBV10-3 and TRBJ1-2; no firm D call. The CDR3 has 13 residues. CDR1 is ENHRY, CDR2 SYGVKD, per germline. V lost 6 bases to trimming and J lost 1 base, with 9 bases between them. In nucleotides, the CDR3 is TGTGCCATCAGGGCCGGGATTAACTATGGCTACACCTTC. This gives the protein CAIRAGINYGYTF.

This chain joins TRBV18 and TRBJ1-4; the match to TRBD1 covers 9 bases. CDR3 size: 18 residues. Germline CDR1 and CDR2: KGHSH and LQKENI. V was clipped by 5 bases and J by 0 bases; unmatched bases: 10. The CDR3 DNA follows: TGTGCCAGCTCAATCGGGACAGGGAGGGAGACAACTAATGAAAAACTGTTTTTT. It encodes CASSIGTGRETTNEKLFF.

The chain recombines TRBV10-2 with TRBJ1-1; D not certain. V was pared by 2 bases and J by 1 base, with 8 bases between. The V gene's germline CDR1 is WSHSY and CDR2 SAAADI. The CDR3 loop spans 14 amino acids. The CDR3 nucleotides read TGCGCCAGCAGTGAGGCTGAGTCGAACACTGAAGCTTTCTTT. Amino acids: CASSEAESNTEAFF.

The V call is TRBV10-2, the J call TRBJ1-2; 9 bases are shared with TRBD1. CDR1 and CDR2 from the germline V gene are WSHSY and SAAADI. Trimming removed 2 bases from V and 7 bases from J; junction bases left unmatched: 8. The CDR3 runs 15 residues. The CDR3 loop is CASSENRGLSSGYTF. CDR3 DNA: TGCGCCAGCAGTGAGAACAGGGGGCTATCGTCTGGCTACACCTTC.

This chain joins TRBV6-5 and TRBJ2-1; TRBD2 agrees at 10 bases. This CDR3 has 15 amino acids. V lost 7 bases and J lost 0; bases outside the gene matches: 3. Looked up from germline, CDR1 is MNHEY and CDR2 is SVGAGI. Here the CDR3 reads CASKLAGSSYNEQFF. DNA for the CDR3: TGTGCCAGCAAACTAGCGGGGAGCTCCTACAATGAGCAGTTCTTC.

The CDR3 nucleotides read TGTGCCACGGGTACAGGGGGCGGGAATCAGCCCCAGCATTTT. This gives the protein CATGTGGGNQPQHF. The chain joins TRBV15 to TRBJ1-5; TRBD1 agrees at 9 bases. After removal of 9 bases from V and 4 bases from J, the junction contained 7 bases not matched to a gene. The CDR3 sequence is 14 residues long. Looked up from germline, CDR1 is LNHNV and CDR2 is YYDKDF (reference sequence).

The gene calls are TRBV5-1 and TRBJ1-1; a weak D match, TRBD1 (6 bases). The length of the CDR3 is 14 residues. V lost 5 bases, J lost 1 base, and 12 bases lay in between. Germline-derived CDR1 and CDR2 are SGHRS and YFSETQ. This CDR3 is CASRIRDTNTEAFF. DNA of the CDR3: TGCGCCAGCAGAATAAGGGACACGAACACTGAAGCTTTCTTT.

The genes are TRBV3-1 and TRBJ2-5; D is unclear. Germline values: CDR1 LGHDT, CDR2 YNNKEL (reference sequence). This CDR3 is 14 amino acids long. V lost 0 bases and J lost 4, with 9 bases in between. The CDR3 protein is CASSQDWQLETQYF. CDR3 nucleotide sequence: TGTGCCAGCAGCCAAGACTGGCAGCTAGAGACCCAGTACTTC.

The chain joins TRBV20-1 to TRBJ2-1; D remains unclear. Trimming shortened V by 6 bases and J by 0 bases, and 9 bases separated the two germline ends. This CDR3 is built from 13 residues. Germline CDR1 is DFQATT and CDR2 is SNEGSKA (reference sequence). CDR3 protein: CSATGPSYNEQFF. CDR3 nucleotide sequence: TGCAGTGCCACCGGGCCCTCCTACAATGAGCAGTTCTTC.